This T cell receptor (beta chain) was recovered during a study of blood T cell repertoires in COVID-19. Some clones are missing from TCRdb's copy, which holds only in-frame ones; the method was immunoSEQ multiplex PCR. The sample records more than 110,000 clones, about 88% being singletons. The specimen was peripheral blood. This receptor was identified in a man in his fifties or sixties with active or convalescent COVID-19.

The CDR3 sequence is CASSPGQVLEQYF. DNA of the CDR3: TGTGCCAGCAGTCCGGGACAGGTACTCGAGCAGTACTTC. This chain uses TRBV27 with TRBJ2-7, with 8 bases that match TRBD1. Germline V gives CDR1 MNHEY, CDR2 SMNVEV (reference sequence). The CDR3 covers 13 residues. With V trimmed by 5 bases and J by 6 bases, 6 bases remained unmatched.